Listed below are T cell receptor beta chains from one sample, sequenced in a study of blood T cell repertoires in COVID-19. TCRdb's table, derived via immunoSEQ multiplex PCR, lists solely in-frame clones and lacks some. The sample carries about 500,000 clones, 89% recorded once. Material: peripheral blood. The origin of the receptors is a man aged 18-30 years with COVID-19, enrolled during active disease. Both conserved end residues are part of each CDR3. Each record gives: J gene, V gene, clone size, D gene, CDR3 protein, CDR3 DNA. A D gene is named only where the DNA matches it firmly. Not all rows give a size; the values are once, few, many and, for expanded clones, a class.

>TRBJ2-2|TRBV4-1|NA|TRBD2
CASSHGRGAGELFF
TGCGCCAGCAGCCACGGGAGGGGTGCCGGGGAGCTGTTTTTT
>TRBJ2-7|TRBV9|NA|NA
CASSVDQVSYEQYF
TGTGCCAGCAGCGTAGATCAGGTTTCCTACGAGCAGTACTTC
>TRBJ2-2|TRBV6-4|NA|TRBD2
CASSLTSGGTFTGELFF
TGTGCCAGCAGCCTTACTAGCGGGGGAACCTTCACCGGGGAGCTGTTTTTT
>TRBJ2-7|TRBV6-1|NA|TRBD2
CASSVLGGGAGYEQYF
TGTGCCAGCAGTGTGTTAGGCGGGGGGGCCGGGTACGAGCAGTACTTC
>TRBJ2-1|TRBV11-2|NA|NA
CASSTKAGGPKLSYNEQFF
TGTGCCAGCAGCACAAAGGCCGGGGGGCCTAAGTTGTCCTACAATGAGCAGTTCTTC
>TRBJ2-5|TRBV3-1/TRBV3-2|NA|NA
CASSFWRGGGEETQYF
TGTGCCAGCAGCTTCTGGAGAGGAGGGGGGGAGGAGACCCAGTACTTC
>TRBJ2-7|TRBV15|NA|NA
CATSRAGSNYEQYF
TGTGCCACCAGCAGAGCCGGGTCCAACTACGAGCAGTACTTC
>TRBJ2-1|TRBV27|NA|TRBD1
CASSLSPGTGFANEQFF
TGTGCCAGCAGTTTATCACCCGGGACAGGGTTTGCCAATGAGCAGTTCTTC
>TRBJ2-1|TRBV15|NA|TRBD2
CATSRDRRGVSYNEQFF
TGTGCCACCAGCAGAGATCGTCGGGGGGTCTCCTACAATGAGCAGTTCTTC
>TRBJ1-4|TRBV6-4|once|TRBD1
CASSDPRQGVNEKLFF
TGTGCCAGCAGTGACCCGCGACAGGGGGTTAATGAAAAACTGTTTTTT
>TRBJ1-1|TRBV5-1|NA|TRBD1
CASSLDLRDRVTNTEAFF
TGCGCCAGCAGCTTGGACTTGCGGGACAGGGTAACGAACACTGAAGCTTTCTTT
>TRBJ1-1|TRBV6-5|NA|TRBD1
CASKGQGDNTEAFF
TGTGCCAGCAAGGGACAGGGAGACAACACTGAAGCTTTCTTT
>TRBJ1-5|TRBV6-2/TRBV6-3|NA|NA
CASSYTGLSKQPQHF
TGTGCCAGCAGTTACACAGGGTTATCGAAGCAGCCCCAGCATTTT
>TRBJ1-4|TRBV7-2|NA|NA
CASSLVVQGGEKLFF
TGTGCCAGCAGCTTAGTCGTTCAGGGTGGGGAAAAACTGTTTTTT
>TRBJ2-3|TRBV15|NA|NA
CATSSPVQGFTDTQYF
TGTGCCACCAGCAGCCCGGTCCAGGGGTTCACAGATACGCAGTATTTT
>TRBJ1-1|TRBV6-5|NA|NA
CASSYRGSGTTFF
TGTGCCAGCAGTTACCGAGGGAGCGGTACGACTTTCTTT
>TRBJ1-4|TRBV29-1|NA|NA
CSARATTNEKLFF
TGCAGCGCCCGAGCCACAACTAATGAAAAACTGTTTTTT
>TRBJ2-6|TRBV2|NA|TRBD2
CASTAGGSSGANVLTF
TGTGCCAGCACGGCGGGGGGTAGCTCTGGGGCCAACGTCCTGACTTTC
>TRBJ1-5|TRBV18|NA|TRBD1
CASSPPRQGLRSNQPQHF
TGTGCCAGCTCACCACCGCGACAGGGGCTGAGGAGCAATCAGCCCCAGCATTTT
>TRBJ2-7|TRBV6-2/TRBV6-3|NA|NA
CASSSPGGTHEQYF
TGTGCCAGCAGTTCCCCAGGGGGGACGCACGAGCAGTACTTC
>TRBJ2-2|TRBV24-1|NA|NA
CATSDLTPGVGELFF
TGTGCCACCAGTGATTTAACACCAGGGGTCGGGGAGCTGTTTTTT
>TRBJ1-6|TRBV19|NA|NA
CASRWREGNSPLHF
TGTGCCAGTCGGTGGCGGGAGGGTAATTCACCCCTCCACTTT
>TRBJ2-5|TRBV27|NA|NA
CASSLSIRGFETQYF
TGTGCCAGCAGTTTATCGATTCGGGGGTTTGAGACCCAGTACTTC
>TRBJ1-5|TRBV4-2|NA|NA
CASAATGGNQPQHF
TGTGCCAGCGCCGCGACAGGTGGGAATCAGCCCCAGCATTTT
>TRBJ2-2|TRBV5-4|NA|NA
CASSPRTETNTGELFF
TGTGCCAGCAGCCCTCGGACAGAGACGAACACCGGGGAGCTGTTTTTT
>TRBJ1-2|TRBV5-1|NA|TRBD1
CASSILPGQGLNYGYTF
TGCGCCAGCAGCATACTCCCGGGACAGGGATTGAACTATGGCTACACCTTC
>TRBJ2-3|TRBV19|NA|TRBD2
CASSGRLAGLGTQYF
TGTGCCAGTAGTGGACGACTAGCGGGCCTTGGTACGCAGTATTTT
>TRBJ2-1|TRBV6-6|NA|NA
CASSIGDSKQQFF
TGTGCCAGTTCTATAGGGGACTCCAAGCAGCAGTTCTTC
>TRBJ1-4|TRBV5-1|NA|NA
CASSPPGQKLFF
TGCGCCAGCAGCCCCCCAGGGCAAAAACTGTTTTTT
>TRBJ2-3|TRBV11-2|NA|NA
CASSPGALASTDTQYF
TGTGCCAGCAGCCCCGGCGCGCTAGCGAGTACAGATACGCAGTATTTT
>TRBJ2-7|TRBV5-1|few|NA
CASSYRDEQYF
TGCGCCAGCAGTTACAGGGACGAGCAGTACTTC
>TRBJ1-3|TRBV5-4|NA|NA
CASSLVGDSGNTIYF
TGTGCCAGCAGCTTGGTGGGAGACTCTGGAAACACCATATATTTT
>TRBJ2-7|TRBV12-3/TRBV12-4|NA|TRBD2
CASSGTSVHEQYF
TGTGCCAGCAGCGGGACTAGCGTCCACGAGCAGTACTTC
>TRBJ1-2|TRBV2|few|NA
CASTFGGQVRGYTF
TGTGCCAGCACCTTCGGTGGGCAGGTACGCGGCTACACCTTC
>TRBJ2-1|TRBV19|once|NA
CASSIGTKNEQFF
TGTGCCAGTAGTATTGGGACAAAAAATGAGCAGTTCTTC
>TRBJ1-6|TRBV19|once|NA
CASSMFWGMIDSPLHF
TGTGCCAGTAGTATGTTTTGGGGCATGATAGATTCACCCCTCCACTTT
>TRBJ2-7|TRBV27|NA|TRBD1
CASSHFVGTGNSYEQYF
TGTGCCAGCAGCCACTTCGTCGGGACAGGGAACTCCTACGAGCAGTACTTC